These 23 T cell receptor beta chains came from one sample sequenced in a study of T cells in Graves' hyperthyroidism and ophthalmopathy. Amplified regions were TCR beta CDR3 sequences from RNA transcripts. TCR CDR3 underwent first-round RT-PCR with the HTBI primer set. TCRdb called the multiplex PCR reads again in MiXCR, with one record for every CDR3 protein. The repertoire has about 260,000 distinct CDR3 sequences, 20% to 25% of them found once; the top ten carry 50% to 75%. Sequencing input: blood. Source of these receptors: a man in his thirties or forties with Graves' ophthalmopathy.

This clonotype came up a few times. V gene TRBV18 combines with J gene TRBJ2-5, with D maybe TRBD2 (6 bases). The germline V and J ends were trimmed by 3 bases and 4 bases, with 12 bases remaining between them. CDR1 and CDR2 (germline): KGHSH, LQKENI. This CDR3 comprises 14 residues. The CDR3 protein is CASSPSTRLETQYF. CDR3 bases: TGTGCCAGCTCACCTTCGACTAGACTAGAGACCCAGTACTTC.

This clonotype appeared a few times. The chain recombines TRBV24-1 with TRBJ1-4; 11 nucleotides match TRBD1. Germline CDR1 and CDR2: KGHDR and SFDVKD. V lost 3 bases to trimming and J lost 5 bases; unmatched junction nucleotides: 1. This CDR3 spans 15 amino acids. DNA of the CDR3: TGTGCCACCAGTGATGGGACAGGGGGGAATGAAAAACTGTTTTTT. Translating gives CATSDGTGGNEKLFF.

The CDR3 here is CASSLEVGGVRGEQFF. CDR3 sequence (DNA): TGTGCCAGCAGCTTAGAAGTTGGAGGGGTTCGAGGTGAGCAGTTCTTC. The rearrangement uses TRBV7-2 and TRBJ2-1; a possible D gene is TRBD2 (6 bases). The germline V and J ends were trimmed by 1 base and 9 bases, with 19 bases remaining between them. Germline assignment: CDR1 SGHTA and CDR2 FQGNSA. The CDR3 totals 16 residues.

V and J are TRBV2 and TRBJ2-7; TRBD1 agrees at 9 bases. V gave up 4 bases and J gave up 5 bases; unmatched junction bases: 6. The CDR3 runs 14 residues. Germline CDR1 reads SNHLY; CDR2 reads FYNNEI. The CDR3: CASSVVQGAHEQYF. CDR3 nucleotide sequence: TGTGCCAGCAGTGTTGTACAGGGGGCCCACGAGCAGTACTTC.

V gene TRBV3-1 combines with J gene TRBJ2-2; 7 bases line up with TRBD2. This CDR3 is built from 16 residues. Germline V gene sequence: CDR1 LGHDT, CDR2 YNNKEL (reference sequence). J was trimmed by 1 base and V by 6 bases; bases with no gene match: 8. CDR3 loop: CASRRGVLQNTGELFF. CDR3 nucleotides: TGTGCCAGCAGACGGGGGGTTTTACAGAACACCGGGGAGCTGTTTTTT.

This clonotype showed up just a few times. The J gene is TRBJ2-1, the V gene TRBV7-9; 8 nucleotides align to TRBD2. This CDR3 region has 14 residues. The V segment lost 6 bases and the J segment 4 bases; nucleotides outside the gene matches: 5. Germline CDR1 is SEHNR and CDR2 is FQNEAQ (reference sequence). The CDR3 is CASSTSGLYNEQFF. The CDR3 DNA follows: TGTGCCAGCAGTACTAGCGGACTGTACAATGAGCAGTTCTTC.

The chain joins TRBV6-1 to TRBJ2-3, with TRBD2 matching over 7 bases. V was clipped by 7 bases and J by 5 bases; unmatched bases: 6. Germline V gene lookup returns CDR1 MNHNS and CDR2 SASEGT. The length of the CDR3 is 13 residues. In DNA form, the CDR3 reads TGTGCCAGCACTCCGACGGGGGGAGATACGCAGTATTTT. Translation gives CASTPTGGDTQYF.

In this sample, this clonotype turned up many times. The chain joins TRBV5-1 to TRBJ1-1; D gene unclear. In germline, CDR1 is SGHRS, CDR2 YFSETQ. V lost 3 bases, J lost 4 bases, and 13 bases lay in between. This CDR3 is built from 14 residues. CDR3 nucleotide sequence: TGCGCCAGCAGCTCCTTAGAGGATGGCACTGAAGCTTTCTTT. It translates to CASSSLEDGTEAFF.

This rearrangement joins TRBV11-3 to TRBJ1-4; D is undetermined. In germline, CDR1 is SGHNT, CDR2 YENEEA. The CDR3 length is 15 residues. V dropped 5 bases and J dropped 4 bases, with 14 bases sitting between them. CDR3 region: CASSPLSGHNEKLFF. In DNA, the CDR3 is TGTGCCAGCAGCCCCCTGTCGGGCCATAATGAAAAACTGTTTTTT. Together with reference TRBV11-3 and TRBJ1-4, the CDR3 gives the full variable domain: EAGVVQSPRYKIIEKKQPVAFWCNPISGHNTLYWYLQNLGQGPELLIRYENEEAVDDSQLPKDRFSAERLKGVDSTLKIQPAELGDSAVYLCASSPLSGHNEKLFFGSGTQLSVL.

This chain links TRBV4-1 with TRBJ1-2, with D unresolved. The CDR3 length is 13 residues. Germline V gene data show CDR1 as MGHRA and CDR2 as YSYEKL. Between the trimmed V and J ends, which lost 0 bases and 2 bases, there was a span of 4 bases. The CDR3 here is CASSQEENYGYTF. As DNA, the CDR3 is TGCGCCAGCAGCCAAGAAGAGAACTATGGCTACACCTTC.

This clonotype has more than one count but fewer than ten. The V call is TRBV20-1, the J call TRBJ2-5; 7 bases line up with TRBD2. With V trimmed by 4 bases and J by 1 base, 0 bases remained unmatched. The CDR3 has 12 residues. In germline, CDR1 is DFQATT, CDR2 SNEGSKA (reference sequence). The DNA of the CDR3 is TGCAGTGCTAAGCGGGGCCAAGAGACCCAGTACTTC. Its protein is CSAKRGQETQYF.

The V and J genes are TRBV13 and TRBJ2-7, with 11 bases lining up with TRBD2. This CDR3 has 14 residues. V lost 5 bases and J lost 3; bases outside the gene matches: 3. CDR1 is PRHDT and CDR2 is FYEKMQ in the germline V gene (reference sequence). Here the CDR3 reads CASSQGLAVYEQYF. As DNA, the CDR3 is TGTGCCAGCAGCCAGGGACTAGCGGTCTACGAGCAGTACTTC.

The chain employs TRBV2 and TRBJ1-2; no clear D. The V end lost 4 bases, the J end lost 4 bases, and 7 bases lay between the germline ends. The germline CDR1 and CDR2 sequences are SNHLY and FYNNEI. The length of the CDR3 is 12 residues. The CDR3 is CASSVGSYGYTF. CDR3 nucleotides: TGTGCCAGCAGTGTTGGGAGCTATGGCTACACCTTC.

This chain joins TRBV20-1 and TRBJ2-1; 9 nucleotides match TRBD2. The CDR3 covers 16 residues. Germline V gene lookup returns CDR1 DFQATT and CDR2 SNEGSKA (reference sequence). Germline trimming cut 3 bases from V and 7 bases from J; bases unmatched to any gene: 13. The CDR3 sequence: CSASPGGRVLLNEQFF. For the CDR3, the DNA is TGCAGTGCTAGTCCGGGCGGGAGGGTCCTTCTGAATGAGCAGTTCTTC.

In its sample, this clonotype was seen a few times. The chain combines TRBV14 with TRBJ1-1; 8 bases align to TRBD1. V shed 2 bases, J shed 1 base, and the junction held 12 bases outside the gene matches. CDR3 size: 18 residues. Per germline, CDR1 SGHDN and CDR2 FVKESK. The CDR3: CASSQLSTGVTSNTEAFF. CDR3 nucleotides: TGTGCCAGCAGCCAACTTTCGACAGGGGTAACCTCGAACACTGAAGCTTTCTTT.

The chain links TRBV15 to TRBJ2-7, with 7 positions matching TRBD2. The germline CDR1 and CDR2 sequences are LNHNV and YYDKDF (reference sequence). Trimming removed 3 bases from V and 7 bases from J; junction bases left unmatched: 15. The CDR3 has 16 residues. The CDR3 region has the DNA TGTGCCACCAGCAGGGACGGGACTACCCGATTGGGGGAGCAGTACTTC. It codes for CATSRDGTTRLGEQYF.

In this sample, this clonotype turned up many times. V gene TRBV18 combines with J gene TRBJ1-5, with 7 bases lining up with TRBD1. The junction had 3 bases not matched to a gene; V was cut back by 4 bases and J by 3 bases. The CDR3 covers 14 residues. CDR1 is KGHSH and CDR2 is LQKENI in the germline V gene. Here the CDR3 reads CASSLTGDNQPQHF. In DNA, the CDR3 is TGTGCCAGCTCACTTACAGGGGACAATCAGCCCCAGCATTTT.

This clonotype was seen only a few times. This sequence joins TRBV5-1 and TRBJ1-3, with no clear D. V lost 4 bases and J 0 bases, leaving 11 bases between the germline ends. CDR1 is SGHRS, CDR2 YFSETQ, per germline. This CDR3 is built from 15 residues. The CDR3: CASSQTASSGNTIYF. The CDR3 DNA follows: TGCGCCAGCAGCCAGACCGCGAGCTCTGGAAACACCATATATTTT.

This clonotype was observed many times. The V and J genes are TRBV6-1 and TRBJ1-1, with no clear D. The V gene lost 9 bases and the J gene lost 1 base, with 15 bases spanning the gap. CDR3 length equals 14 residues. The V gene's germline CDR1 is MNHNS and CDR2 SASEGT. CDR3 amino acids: CASYSPRGNTEAFF. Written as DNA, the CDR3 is TGTGCCAGTTATAGCCCTCGGGGGAACACTGAAGCTTTCTTT.

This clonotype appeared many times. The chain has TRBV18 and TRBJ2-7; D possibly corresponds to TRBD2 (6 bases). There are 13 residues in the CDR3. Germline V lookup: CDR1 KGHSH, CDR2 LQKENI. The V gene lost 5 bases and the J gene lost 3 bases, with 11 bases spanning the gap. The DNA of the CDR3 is TGTGCCAGCTCAGAGGGACTCAACTACGAGCAGTACTTC. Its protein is CASSEGLNYEQYF. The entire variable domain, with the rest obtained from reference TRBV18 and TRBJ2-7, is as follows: NAGVMQNPRHLVRRRGQEARLRCSPMKGHSHVYWYRQLPEEGLKFMVYLQKENIIDESGMPKERFSAEFPKEGPSILRIQQVVRGDSAAYFCASSEGLNYEQYFGPGTRLTVT.

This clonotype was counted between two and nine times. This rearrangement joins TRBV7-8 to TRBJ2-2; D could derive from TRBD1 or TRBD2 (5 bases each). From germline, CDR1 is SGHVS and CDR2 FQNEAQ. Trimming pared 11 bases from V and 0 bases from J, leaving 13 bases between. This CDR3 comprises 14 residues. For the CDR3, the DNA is TGTGCCGGGGGAGAGGGCCCGAACACCGGGGAGCTGTTTTTT. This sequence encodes CAGGEGPNTGELFF.

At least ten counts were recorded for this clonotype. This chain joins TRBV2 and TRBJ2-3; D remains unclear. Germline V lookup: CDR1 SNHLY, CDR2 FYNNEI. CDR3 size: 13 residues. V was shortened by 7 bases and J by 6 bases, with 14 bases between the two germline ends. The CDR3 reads CASNKLMRDTQYF. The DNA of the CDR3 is TGTGCCAGCAATAAACTCATGCGGGATACGCAGTATTTT.

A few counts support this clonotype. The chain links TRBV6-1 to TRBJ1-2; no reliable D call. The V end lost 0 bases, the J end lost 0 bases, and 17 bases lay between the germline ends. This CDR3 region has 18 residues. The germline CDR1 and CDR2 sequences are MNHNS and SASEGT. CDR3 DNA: TGTGCCAGCAGTGAAGCGTTTAAGTTCCCGGCAGCTAACTATGGCTACACCTTC. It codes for CASSEAFKFPAANYGYTF.